Shown below are 15 T cell receptor beta chains from a single sample sequenced in a study of vaccination effects on CD4 cells after COVID-19. These receptors lack a known antigen. Peptide-pool stimulation followed by sequencing identified expanded antigen-specific CD4+ clonotypes in the ViraFEST assay. Isolating CD4+ T cells followed approximately ten days of culture. Of the BNT162b2 and mRNA-1273 vaccines, participants received two doses of one or the other. Generated by immunoSEQ multiplex PCR, the TCRdb table keeps only in-frame clones and is missing some. The data hold around 20,000 clones, with approximately 76% observed a single time. This material consisted of CD4+ T cells from PBMCs cultured with HCoV-229E spike peptides, taken after COVID-19 vaccination. Receptors originate from a human donor who received a COVID-19 vaccine.

The chain couples TRBV27 to TRBJ1-1; 12 nucleotides match TRBD1. V gave up 2 bases and J gave up 3 bases; unmatched junction bases: 7. CDR1 and CDR2 from the germline V gene are MNHEY and SMNVEV (reference sequence). The CDR3 contains 17 residues. CDR3 residues: CASSLPGQGAPDTEAFF. The CDR3 bases are TGTGCCAGCAGTTTACCGGGACAGGGGGCGCCGGACACTGAAGCTTTCTTT.

The chain is built from TRBV5-4 and TRBJ2-7; D may be TRBD2 (5 bases). The CDR3 loop spans 17 amino acids. Trimming pared 2 bases from V and 6 bases from J, leaving 24 bases between. CDR1 and CDR2 (germline): SGHNT, YYREEE (reference sequence). Here the CDR3 reads CASSFREKAAFPSEQYF. The DNA of the CDR3 is TGTGCCAGCAGCTTTAGGGAGAAAGCCGCCTTTCCTAGCGAGCAGTACTTC.

The table lists this clone with a few counts. V usage is TRBV27 and J usage is TRBJ2-7, with TRBD2 as a possible D gene (6 bases). The germline CDR1 and CDR2 sequences are MNHEY and SMNVEV (reference sequence). The CDR3 runs 17 residues. V was shortened by 2 bases and J by 2 bases, with 19 bases between the two germline ends. CDR3 DNA sequence: TGTGCCAGCAGTTTAAGGGGCGGGGTTCAAGGGGCCTACGAGCAGTACTTC. Its translation: CASSLRGGVQGAYEQYF.

This clone was counted once. The chain employs TRBV5-4 and TRBJ2-5; 7 nucleotides match TRBD2. V shed 2 bases and J 2 bases; nucleotides not matched to a gene: 3. Per the germline V gene, CDR1 is SGHNT and CDR2 is YYREEE (reference sequence). This CDR3 comprises 14 residues. DNA for the CDR3: TGTGCCAGCAGCTTCACGGGGGGACAAGAGACCCAGTACTTC. Translated: CASSFTGGQETQYF. Variable domain in full (rest from reference TRBV5-4 and TRBJ2-5): ETGVTQSPTHLIKTRGQQVTLRCSSQSGHNTVSWYQQALGQGPQFIFQYYREEENGRGNFPPRFSGLQFPNYSSELNVNALELDDSALYLCASSFTGGQETQYFGPGTRLLVL.

A few counts support this clone. The chain has TRBV5-1 and TRBJ2-3; 11 bases agree with TRBD2. V shed 0 bases, J shed 2 bases, and the junction held 2 bases outside the gene matches. CDR1 and CDR2 from the germline V gene are SGHRS and YFSETQ. The CDR3 is 16 amino acids. The CDR3 nucleotides are TGCGCCAGCAGCTTGGCACTAGCGGGGGCCACAGATACGCAGTATTTT. This encodes CASSLALAGATDTQYF.

The chain recombines TRBV2 with TRBJ2-7, with TRBD2 as a possible D gene (6 bases). The CDR3 is 15 residues long. Germline V gives CDR1 SNHLY, CDR2 FYNNEI. Trimming removed 2 bases from V and 4 bases from J, with 15 bases in between. The CDR3 DNA reads TGTGCCAGCAGTGAACAATACGGGAGCTGGTACGAGCAGTACTTC. Encoded protein: CASSEQYGSWYEQYF.

The chain has TRBV4-2 and TRBJ2-1, with 7 bases aligning to TRBD2. The germline CDR1 and CDR2 sequences are LGHNA and YNFKEQ. V gave up 3 bases and J gave up 7 bases; unmatched junction bases: 12. CDR3 length equals 16 residues. The CDR3 nucleotides read TGTGCCAGCAGCCAGCGTACCCTGCAGGGAGGGAATGAGCAGTTCTTC. This encodes CASSQRTLQGGNEQFF.

The chain joins TRBV5-1 to TRBJ2-3; 10 bases agree with TRBD2. Germline-derived CDR1 and CDR2 are SGHRS and YFSETQ. The CDR3 runs 16 residues. Trimming removed 8 bases from V and 2 bases from J; junction bases left unmatched: 11. CDR3: CASRSSLAGDTDTQYF. Here the CDR3 DNA reads TGCGCCAGTAGGAGCAGCCTAGCGGGGGACACAGATACGCAGTATTTT.

In this sample, this clone turned up a few times. The chain carries TRBV7-9 and TRBJ1-1, with 7 bases aligning to TRBD1. From germline, CDR1 is SEHNR and CDR2 FQNEAQ (reference sequence). The CDR3 sequence is 14 residues long. V was clipped by 5 bases and J by 1 base; unmatched bases: 4. The CDR3 spells CASSQGQQNTEAFF. The CDR3 coding sequence is TGTGCCAGCAGCCAGGGACAGCAGAACACTGAAGCTTTCTTT.

This chain connects TRBV12-3 or TRBV12-4 to TRBJ1-4; D is uncertain. This CDR3 region has 13 residues. The V end was cut by 1 base, the J end by 7 bases, with 7 bases between. CDR3: CASSLESGEKLFF. DNA for the CDR3: TGTGCCAGCAGTTTAGAGTCGGGTGAAAAACTGTTTTTT.

The table lists this clone with a few counts. The CDR3 DNA follows: TGTGCCAGCAGTTATGGACCCGTTAATCAGCCCCAGCATTTT. This encodes CASSYGPVNQPQHF. The chain employs TRBV5-4 and TRBJ1-5; no firm D call. The CDR3 loop spans 14 amino acids. Germline CDR1 and CDR2: SGHNT and YYREEE (reference sequence). V lost 5 bases and J lost 4, with 13 bases in between.

The chain links TRBV5-6 to TRBJ2-5; weak D call: TRBD1 (6 bases). V lost 2 bases to trimming and J lost 5 bases, with 13 bases between them. CDR1 and CDR2 from the germline V gene are SGHDT and YYEEEE. This CDR3 spans 14 amino acids. The CDR3 DNA follows: TGTGCCAGCAGCTTTACAGGGAGTGGGGAGACCCAGTACTTC. It encodes CASSFTGSGETQYF.

The V gene is TRBV6-5, the J gene TRBJ2-3; unclear D gene. V was shortened by 6 bases and J by 2 bases, with 12 bases between the two germline ends. This CDR3 comprises 14 residues. The germline CDR1 and CDR2 sequences are MNHEY and SVGAGI. The DNA for the CDR3 is TGTGCCAGCAGCATACAGTACTCCACAGATACGCAGTATTTT. Translated, it gives CASSIQYSTDTQYF.

The J gene is TRBJ2-7, the V gene TRBV13, with D perhaps assigned TRBD1 or TRBD2 (5 bases each). V lost 1 base and J 0 bases, leaving 7 bases between the germline ends. CDR3 length equals 14 residues. CDR1 and CDR2 (germline): PRHDT, FYEKMQ (reference sequence). The CDR3 DNA sequence: TGTGCCAGCAGCTTAGCGGGACCCTCCTACGAGCAGTACTTC. This gives the protein CASSLAGPSYEQYF.

There are a few counts of this clone. The genes are TRBV12-3 or TRBV12-4 and TRBJ1-4; D remains unclear. The V end lost 6 bases, the J end lost 0 bases, and 5 bases lay between the germline ends. This CDR3 is 13 amino acids long. The CDR3 region is CASRGATNEKLFF. CDR3 nucleotides: TGTGCCAGCAGGGGTGCAACTAATGAAAAACTGTTTTTT.